These 9 T cell receptor beta chains were all obtained from the same sample, sequenced in a study of blood T cell repertoires in COVID-19. Repertoires were generated with immunoSEQ multiplex PCR, while TCRdb's copy carries only in-frame clones and drops some. Of around 95,000 clones detected, about 90% appear once; the ten largest clones hold roughly 4.7%. Sequencing used peripheral blood. The source of these receptors is a human donor in a cohort sampled during active COVID-19.

This chain connects TRBV30 to TRBJ1-1, with TRBD1 matching 8 bases. CDR1 is GTSNPN, CDR2 SVGIG, per germline (reference sequence). The V gene end was trimmed by 3 bases and the J gene end by 5 bases; junction bases not matched to a gene: 5. The CDR3 length is 13 residues. Here the CDR3 reads CAWSDRGGTEAFF. The CDR3 DNA follows: TGTGCCTGGAGCGACAGGGGTGGAACTGAAGCTTTCTTT.

The chain couples TRBV4-2 to TRBJ2-3; 8 nucleotides line up with TRBD2. Unmatched junction bases numbered 3, after V lost 3 bases and J lost 1 base. The CDR3 has 15 amino acids. Germline lookup yields CDR1 LGHNA and CDR2 YNFKEQ. CDR3 sequence (DNA): TGTGCCAGCAGCCAGACAGCGGGAGGCACAGATACGCAGTATTTT. It encodes CASSQTAGGTDTQYF.

This chain links TRBV19 with TRBJ2-5, with D possibly matching TRBD2 (5 bases). Between the trimmed V and J ends, which lost 3 bases and 1 base, there was a span of 9 bases. This CDR3 has 14 residues. CDR1 is LNHDA and CDR2 is SQIVND in the germline V gene (reference sequence). The CDR3 sequence: CASSITGIQETQYF. The CDR3 nucleotides are TGTGCCAGTAGTATTACCGGGATCCAAGAGACCCAGTACTTC.

This sequence joins TRBV3-1 (or the pseudogene TRBV3-2) and TRBJ2-1; TRBD1 matches 8 bases. Germline V gene lookup returns CDR1 LGHDT and CDR2 YNNKEL (reference sequence). CDR3 length: 13 residues. The CDR3 loop reads CADRDRTYNEQFF. The DNA for the CDR3 is TGTGCTGACCGGGACAGGACCTACAATGAGCAGTTCTTC.

The chain is built from TRBV6-5 and TRBJ1-1; D is ambiguous. Trimming left V 2 bases short and J 1 base short, with 11 bases between. Germline CDR1 is MNHEY and CDR2 is SVGAGI. CDR3 length equals 15 residues. The CDR3 here is CASSYAGNSNTEAFF. DNA of the CDR3: TGTGCCAGCAGTTACGCGGGGAACTCGAACACTGAAGCTTTCTTT.

Here the CDR3 DNA reads TGTGCCAGCTCGCTCGCAGGGGATCAGCCCCAGCATTTT. Residues: CASSLAGDQPQHF. The chain couples TRBV18 to TRBJ1-5; TRBD1 is a possible D gene (6 bases). V lost 6 bases, J lost 5 bases, and 11 bases lay in between. CDR1 and CDR2 from the germline V gene are KGHSH and LQKENI. The CDR3 is made up of 13 amino acids.

V gene TRBV4-1 combines with J gene TRBJ1-2; D is ambiguous. The V gene lost 1 base and the J gene lost 1 base, with 13 bases spanning the gap. The CDR3 contains 16 residues. Looked up from germline, CDR1 is MGHRA and CDR2 is YSYEKL. As DNA, the CDR3 is TGCGCCAGCAGCCAAGGGCAGGTGGCTATTAACTATGGCTACACCTTC. The encoded protein is CASSQGQVAINYGYTF.

The chain uses TRBV5-4 and TRBJ1-6, with TRBD1 matching 11 bases. Trimming cost V 4 bases and J 10 bases; bases outside gene matches: 4. This CDR3 region has 14 residues. CDR1 SGHNT and CDR2 YYREEE come from the germline V gene (reference sequence). In DNA, the CDR3 is TGTGCCAGCAGCGAGGGACAGGGGGACTCACCCCTCCACTTT. It yields the protein CASSEGQGDSPLHF.

The chain joins TRBV29-1 to TRBJ1-1, with D possibly TRBD1 on 6 matching bases. The germline V gene has CDR1 SQVTM and CDR2 ANQGSEA. The CDR3 contains 9 residues. CDR3 in amino acids: CTYTGEAFF. In DNA, the CDR3 is TGCACCTATACAGGGGAAGCTTTCTTT.